In this sample, the clone carrying this T cell receptor (beta chain) turned up once. The sample belongs to a study of control samples from healthy donors and cancer patients. Germline V gene data show CDR1 as MDHEN and CDR2 as SYDVKM. Trimming cost V 6 bases and J 1 base; bases outside gene matches: 4. The CDR3 runs to 15 residues. TCRdb keeps only in-frame clones here, not all; method: immunoSEQ multiplex PCR. The data contain about 7,400 clones, roughly 85% of them singletons. The receptor was derived from a man between 65 and 85 years old with lung cancer. This chain connects TRBV28 to TRBJ1-4; 8 positions agree with TRBD1. Sequenced input: PBMCs. The chain's CDR3 is CASSRTGGTNEKLFF. CDR3 sequence (DNA): TGTGCCAGCAGCCGAACAGGGGGAACTAATGAAAAACTGTTTTTT.